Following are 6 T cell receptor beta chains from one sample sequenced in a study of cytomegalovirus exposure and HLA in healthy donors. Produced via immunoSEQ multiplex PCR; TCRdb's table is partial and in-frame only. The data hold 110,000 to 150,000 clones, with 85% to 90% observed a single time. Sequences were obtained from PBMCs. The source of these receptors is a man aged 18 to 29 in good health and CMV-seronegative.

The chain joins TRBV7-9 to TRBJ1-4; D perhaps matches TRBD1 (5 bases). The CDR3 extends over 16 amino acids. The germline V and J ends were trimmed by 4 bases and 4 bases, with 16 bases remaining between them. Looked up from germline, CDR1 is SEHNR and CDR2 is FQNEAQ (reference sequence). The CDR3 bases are TGTGCCAGCAGCTCCTCCGGGGGTCCCCTTAATGAAAAACTGTTTTTT. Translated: CASSSSGGPLNEKLFF.

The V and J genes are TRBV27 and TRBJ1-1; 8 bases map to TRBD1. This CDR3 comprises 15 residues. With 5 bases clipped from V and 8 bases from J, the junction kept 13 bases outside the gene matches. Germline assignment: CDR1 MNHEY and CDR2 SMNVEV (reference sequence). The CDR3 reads CASSVLTGAISEAFF. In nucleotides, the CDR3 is TGTGCCAGCAGTGTATTGACAGGGGCCATATCCGAAGCTTTCTTT.

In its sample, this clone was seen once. In nucleotides, the CDR3 is TGCGCCAGCAGCTTGTCGGCGGGGATCCCCTCCTCCTACAATGAGCAGTTCTTC. The encoded protein is CASSLSAGIPSSYNEQFF. The rearrangement links TRBV5-1 to TRBJ2-1, with TRBD2 as a possible D gene (6 bases). Per germline, CDR1 SGHRS and CDR2 YFSETQ. The V end lost 1 base, the J end lost 0 bases, and 17 bases lay between the germline ends. This CDR3 has 18 residues.

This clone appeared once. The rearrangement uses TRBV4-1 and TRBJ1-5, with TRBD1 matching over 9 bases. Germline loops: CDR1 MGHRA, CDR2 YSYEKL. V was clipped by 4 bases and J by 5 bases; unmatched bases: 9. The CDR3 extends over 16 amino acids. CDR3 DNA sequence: TGCGCCAGCAGCCTATTTCCCGACAGGGGGTATCAGCCCCAGCATTTT. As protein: CASSLFPDRGYQPQHF.

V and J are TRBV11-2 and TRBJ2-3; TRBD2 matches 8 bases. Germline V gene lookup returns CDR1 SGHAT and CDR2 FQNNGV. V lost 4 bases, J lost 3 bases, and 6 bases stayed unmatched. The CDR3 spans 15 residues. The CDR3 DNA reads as TGTGCCAGCAGCTGGCCGGGACTAGTAACAGATACGCAGTATTTT. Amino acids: CASSWPGLVTDTQYF.

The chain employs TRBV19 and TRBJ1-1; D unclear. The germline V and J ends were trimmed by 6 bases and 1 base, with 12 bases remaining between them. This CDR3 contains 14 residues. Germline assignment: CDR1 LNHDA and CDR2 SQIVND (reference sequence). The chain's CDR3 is CASRFPTGNTEAFF. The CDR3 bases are TGTGCCAGTAGGTTTCCGACGGGGAACACTGAAGCTTTCTTT.